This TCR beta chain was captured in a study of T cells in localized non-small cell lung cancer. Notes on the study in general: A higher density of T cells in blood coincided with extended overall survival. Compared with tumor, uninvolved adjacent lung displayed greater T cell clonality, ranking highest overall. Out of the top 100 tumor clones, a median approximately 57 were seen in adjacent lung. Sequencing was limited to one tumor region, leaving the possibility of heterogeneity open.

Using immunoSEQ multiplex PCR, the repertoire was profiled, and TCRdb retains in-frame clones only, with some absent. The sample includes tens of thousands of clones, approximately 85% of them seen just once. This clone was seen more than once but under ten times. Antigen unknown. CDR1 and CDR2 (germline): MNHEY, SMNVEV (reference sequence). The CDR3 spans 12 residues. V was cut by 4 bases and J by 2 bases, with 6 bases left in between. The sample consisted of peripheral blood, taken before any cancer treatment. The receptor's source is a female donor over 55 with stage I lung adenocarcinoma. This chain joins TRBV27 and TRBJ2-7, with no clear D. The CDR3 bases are TGTGCCAGCAGTTCTCAGACCTACGAGCAGTACTTC. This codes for CASSSQTYEQYF.